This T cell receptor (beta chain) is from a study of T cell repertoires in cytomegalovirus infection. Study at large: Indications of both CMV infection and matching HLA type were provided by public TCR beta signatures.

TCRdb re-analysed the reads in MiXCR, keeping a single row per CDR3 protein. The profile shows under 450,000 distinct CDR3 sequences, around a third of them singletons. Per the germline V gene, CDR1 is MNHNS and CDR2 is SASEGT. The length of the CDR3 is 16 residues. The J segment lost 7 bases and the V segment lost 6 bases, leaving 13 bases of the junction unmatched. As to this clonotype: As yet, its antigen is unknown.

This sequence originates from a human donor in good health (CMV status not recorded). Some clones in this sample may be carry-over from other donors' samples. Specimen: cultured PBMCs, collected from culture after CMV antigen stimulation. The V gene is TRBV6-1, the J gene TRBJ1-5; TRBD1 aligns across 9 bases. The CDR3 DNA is TGTGCCAGCAGGAGATCCGGGACAGGGATTGAGCAGCCCCAGCATTTT. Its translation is CASRRSGTGIEQPQHF.